One sample yielded the 26 T cell receptor beta chains listed below, sequenced in a study of blood T cell repertoires in COVID-19. Sequenced by immunoSEQ multiplex PCR; TCRdb stores in-frame clones only, minus some. Of around 100,000 clones in the sample, about 90% are singletons; the top ten hold roughly 3.6%. The sample comprised peripheral blood. The receptors stem from a woman aged 55-70 years with acute or convalescent COVID-19.

The genes are TRBV5-1 and TRBJ1-1, with D possibly being TRBD1 (5 bases). Trimming stripped 4 bases from V and 1 base from J, with 11 bases between. Germline V gene data show CDR1 as SGHRS and CDR2 as YFSETQ. CDR3 length: 14 amino acids. CDR3 in amino acids: CASSPAGPNTEAFF. Here the CDR3 DNA reads TGCGCCAGCAGCCCTGCGGGACCGAACACTGAAGCTTTCTTT.

This chain links TRBV19 with TRBJ2-3; the D gene is possibly TRBD2 (6 bases). V was shortened by 5 bases and J by 0 bases, with 15 bases between the two germline ends. This CDR3 region has 16 residues. Germline CDR1 LNHDA, CDR2 SQIVND (reference sequence). CDR3 region: CASSSTGLPSTDTQYF. The CDR3, as DNA: TGTGCCAGTAGTTCCACGGGACTCCCGAGCACAGATACGCAGTATTTT.

The chain employs TRBV9 and TRBJ2-7; D may be TRBD1 (6 bases). The V and J ends lost 0 bases and 0 bases respectively, with 19 bases between them. Looked up from germline, CDR1 is SGDLS and CDR2 is YYNGEE. This CDR3 has 18 residues. The CDR3 region is CASSVATTGTSFSYEQYF. The CDR3 DNA reads as TGTGCCAGCAGCGTAGCTACGACGGGGACAAGTTTCTCCTACGAGCAGTACTTC.

The V gene is TRBV3-1 (or the pseudogene TRBV3-2), the J gene TRBJ1-1; 9 nucleotides align to TRBD1. V shed 5 bases, J shed 3 bases, and the junction held 4 bases outside the gene matches. Germline V lookup: CDR1 LGHDT, CDR2 YNNKEL (reference sequence). The CDR3 totals 14 residues. The CDR3 bases are TGTGCCAGCAGCTCCTGGACAGGGGACACTGAAGCTTTCTTT. This gives the protein CASSSWTGDTEAFF.

The chain carries TRBV6-6 and TRBJ2-5; D is ambiguous. Deletions cut 7 bases from V and 2 bases from J, with 17 bases between. CDR3 length equals 15 residues. The V gene's germline CDR1 is MNHNY and CDR2 SVGAGI (reference sequence). In DNA form, the CDR3 reads TGTGCCAGCACCCTAAACCTACAGAGACAAGAGACCCAGTACTTC. This gives the protein CASTLNLQRQETQYF.

This rearrangement joins TRBV19 to TRBJ1-5; TRBD1 matches 7 bases. Germline V CDR1 and CDR2: LNHDA, SQIVND (reference sequence). The ends lost 7 bases at V and 3 bases at J; junction bases unmatched: 9. This CDR3 region has 15 residues. As DNA, the CDR3 is TGTGCCAGTACCTCCGGGACAGTTATCAATCAGCCCCAGCATTTT. The encoded protein is CASTSGTVINQPQHF.

The CDR3 is CASSVEAGGPSNEQYF. For the CDR3, the DNA is TGTGCCAGCAGTGTGGAAGCGGGAGGGCCGTCGAACGAGCAGTACTTC. The rearrangement links TRBV2 to TRBJ2-7, with TRBD2 matching over 10 bases. V lost 4 bases, J lost 5 bases, and 11 bases stayed unmatched. CDR1 SNHLY and CDR2 FYNNEI come from the germline V gene. This CDR3 has 16 amino acids.

The chain couples TRBV7-8 to TRBJ1-6; 7 bases line up with TRBD1. Trimming took 5 bases from V and 7 from J; bases not matched to a gene: 8. This CDR3 has 15 amino acids. Germline V gene data show CDR1 as SGHVS and CDR2 as FQNEAQ. The CDR3 protein is CASSPRTGANSPLHF. The CDR3, as DNA: TGTGCCAGCAGCCCCCGAACAGGGGCGAATTCACCCCTCCACTTT. Full variable domain (rest looked up from reference TRBV7-8 and TRBJ1-6): GAGVSQSPRYKVAKRGQDVALRCDPISGHVSLFWYQQALGQGPEFLTYFQNEAQLDKSGLPSDRFFAERPEGSVSTLKIQRTQQEDSAVYLCASSPRTGANSPLHFGNGTRLTVT.

This rearrangement joins TRBV2 to TRBJ2-7; 8 bases line up with TRBD2. Germline CDR1 reads SNHLY; CDR2 reads FYNNEI. Unmatched junction bases numbered 4, after V lost 4 bases and J lost 2 bases. The CDR3 runs 14 residues. CDR3 DNA sequence: TGTGCCAGCAGTGGAGGACTAGCACCCTACGAGCAGTACTTC. This gives the protein CASSGGLAPYEQYF.

The chain recombines TRBV9 with TRBJ2-3; weak D call: TRBD1 (6 bases). The CDR3 runs to 13 residues. V lost 5 bases, J lost 8 bases, and 15 bases lay in between. Per the germline V gene, CDR1 is SGDLS and CDR2 is YYNGEE. CDR3 nucleotides: TGTGCCAGCAGACAAACAGGGTCAGCTACGCAGTATTTT. Its translation: CASRQTGSATQYF.

The chain recombines TRBV7-6 with TRBJ1-2; D gene ambiguous. This CDR3 has 16 residues. From germline, CDR1 is SGHVS and CDR2 FNYEAQ. V lost 0 bases to trimming and J lost 7 bases, with 18 bases between them. CDR3 loop: CASSLASGSSLAGYTF. The CDR3 coding sequence is TGTGCCAGCAGCTTAGCTTCAGGTTCGAGTTTGGCTGGCTACACCTTC. The variable domain in full, completed from reference TRBV7-6 and TRBJ1-2, reads GAGVSQSPRYKVTKRGQDVALRCDPISGHVSLYWYRQALGQGPEFLTYFNYEAQQDKSGLPNDRFSAERPEGSISTLTIQRTEQRDSAMYRCASSLASGSSLAGYTFGSGTRLTVV.

The chain employs TRBV6-6 and TRBJ2-1, with 10 nucleotides matching TRBD2. The CDR3 length is 15 residues. Germline V gene sequence: CDR1 MNHNY, CDR2 SVGAGI (reference sequence). With 6 bases clipped from V and 5 bases from J, the junction kept 7 bases outside the gene matches. CDR3 sequence: CASSLWLAGDNEQFF. The CDR3 coding sequence is TGTGCCAGCAGCCTATGGCTAGCGGGGGACAATGAGCAGTTCTTC.

The chain couples TRBV2 to TRBJ1-1; TRBD1 agrees at 8 bases. The V and J ends lost 3 bases and 5 bases, in that order; junction bases with no gene match: 2. Germline V CDR1 and CDR2: SNHLY, FYNNEI. This CDR3 is 13 amino acids long. CDR3 in amino acids: CASSDRGLTEAFF. DNA of the CDR3: TGTGCCAGCAGTGACAGGGGGCTAACTGAAGCTTTCTTT.

The chain joins TRBV4-1 to TRBJ1-5; D uncertain. Deletions cut 0 bases from V and 4 bases from J, with 4 bases between. Germline V gene data show CDR1 as MGHRA and CDR2 as YSYEKL. The CDR3 runs 13 residues. DNA for the CDR3: TGCGCCAGCAGCCAAGACTCTAATCAGCCCCAGCATTTT. It codes for CASSQDSNQPQHF.

The chain couples TRBV5-5 to TRBJ2-2; tentatively, D is TRBD2 (5 bases). Trimming took 4 bases from V and 1 from J, leaving 14 bases between them. This CDR3 is 16 amino acids long. The germline CDR1 and CDR2 sequences are SGHKS and YYEKEE (reference sequence). CDR3 region: CASSHHGGLNTGELFF. In DNA, the CDR3 is TGTGCCAGCAGCCACCACGGCGGACTGAACACCGGGGAGCTGTTTTTT.

This chain uses TRBV27 with TRBJ2-3; possible D gene TRBD2, 7 bases. CDR3 size: 16 residues. Germline assignment: CDR1 MNHEY and CDR2 SMNVEV (reference sequence). The germline V and J ends were trimmed by 6 bases and 1 base, with 17 bases remaining between them. This CDR3 reads CASRPLGAGGTDTQYF. CDR3 nucleotides: TGTGCCAGCAGACCCTTGGGGGCGGGAGGCACAGATACGCAGTATTTT.

This clone was counted between two and nine times. The V call is TRBV4-1, the J call TRBJ2-7, with TRBD2 matching 7 bases. With V trimmed by 4 bases and J by 3 bases, 3 bases remained unmatched. Germline assignment: CDR1 MGHRA and CDR2 YSYEKL. This CDR3 has 13 residues. CDR3 DNA sequence: TGCGCCAGCAGCCTTCGGGGGGACTACGAGCAGTACTTC. It is translated as CASSLRGDYEQYF.

V and J are TRBV15 and TRBJ1-2; 9 positions agree with TRBD1. V trimming: 3 bases; J trimming: 10 bases; junction bases outside the gene matches: 6. The CDR3 runs to 13 residues. Germline CDR1 and CDR2: LNHNV and YYDKDF (reference sequence). The CDR3 DNA sequence: TGTGCCACCAGCAGTAGACAGGGGGTGTTCTACACCTTC. Protein: CATSSRQGVFYTF. The whole variable domain, remainder taken from reference TRBV15 and TRBJ1-2, is DAMVIQNPRYQVTQFGKPVTLSCSQTLNHNVMYWYQQKSSQAPKLLFHYYDKDFNNEADTPDNFQSRRPNTSFCFLDIRSPGLGDTAMYLCATSSRQGVFYTFGSGTRLTVV.

V usage is TRBV5-1 and J usage is TRBJ1-5, with D unresolved. The CDR3 is 14 residues long. V lost 5 bases and J 5 bases, leaving 14 bases between the germline ends. Germline CDR1 and CDR2: SGHRS and YFSETQ. The CDR3, as DNA: TGCGCCAGCAGTGAAAGCGGTCTATATCAGCCCCAGCATTTT. It encodes CASSESGLYQPQHF.

V gene TRBV28 combines with J gene TRBJ1-6; TRBD1 matches at 10 bases. The length of the CDR3 is 15 residues. The V and J ends lost 5 bases and 10 bases, in that order; junction bases with no gene match: 8. Germline values: CDR1 MDHEN, CDR2 SYDVKM. CDR3 nucleotides: TGTGCCAGCAGTCCGACAGGGGGCGTGGGATCACCCCTCCACTTT. It yields the protein CASSPTGGVGSPLHF.

In this sample, this clone turned up a few times. This chain joins TRBV5-1 and TRBJ2-3; no reliable D call. Trimming cost V 3 bases and J 0 bases, with 8 bases left between them. This CDR3 is built from 14 residues. Germline-derived CDR1 and CDR2 are SGHRS and YFSETQ. The DNA of the CDR3 is TGCGCCAGCAGCTGGAGCCGAAGCACAGATACGCAGTATTTT. Encoded protein: CASSWSRSTDTQYF.

The chain employs TRBV6-5 and TRBJ1-1, with TRBD1 matching 9 bases. V was pared by 9 bases and J by 4 bases, with 3 bases of the junction left unmatched. Germline values: CDR1 MNHEY, CDR2 SVGAGI. CDR3 size: 12 residues. The CDR3 reads CASNRGLTEAFF. DNA for the CDR3: TGTGCCAGTAACAGGGGGCTCACTGAAGCTTTCTTT.

The V call is TRBV7-2, the J call TRBJ2-5, with TRBD2 identical over 12 bases. V lost 5 bases and J lost 5; bases outside the gene matches: 12. Germline CDR1 reads SGHTA; CDR2 reads FQGNSA. There are 17 residues in the CDR3. CDR3 sequence: CASSLRTSGVFAETQYF. CDR3 sequence (DNA): TGTGCCAGCAGCCTGAGGACTAGCGGGGTGTTCGCGGAGACCCAGTACTTC.

The chain combines TRBV9 with TRBJ2-5, with D unresolved. Germline V gives CDR1 SGDLS, CDR2 YYNGEE. The CDR3 consists of 13 residues. Trimming removed 4 bases at V and 5 bases at J, with 12 bases between. The CDR3 sequence: CASSSLGRETQYF. The CDR3, as DNA: TGTGCCAGCAGCTCCCTTGGTCGGGAGACCCAGTACTTC.

This clone occurred a few times. The chain uses TRBV28 and TRBJ2-3; 8 bases agree with TRBD2. CDR1 is MDHEN, CDR2 SYDVKM, per germline. V shed 4 bases, J shed 2 bases, and the junction held 8 bases outside the gene matches. The CDR3 extends over 16 amino acids. CDR3 nucleotide sequence: TGTGCCAGCAGTTCCGAATTAGCGGGGCCCACAGATACGCAGTATTTT. As protein: CASSSELAGPTDTQYF.

The V and J genes are TRBV4-1 and TRBJ2-5; possibly TRBD2 for D (5 bases). Germline V lookup: CDR1 MGHRA, CDR2 YSYEKL. The CDR3 loop spans 16 amino acids. V was cut by 1 base and J by 5 bases, with 17 bases left in between. The CDR3 reads CASSQGVGGRRETQYF. In DNA, the CDR3 is TGCGCCAGCAGCCAAGGAGTAGGTGGGAGAAGGGAGACCCAGTACTTC.